The present T cell receptor beta chain was sequenced within a study of cytotoxic CD8 clonotypes in ibrutinib-treated CLL. The protocol was immunoSEQ multiplex PCR, while the TCRdb copy is restricted to in-frame clones and leaves out a portion. The sample has 200,000 to 250,000 clones, less than 75% seen once. Germline-derived CDR1 and CDR2 are MDHEN and SYDVKM. The ends were cut back, 7 bases at V and 2 bases at J, with 12 bases in the middle. This CDR3 comprises 13 residues. The sequence derives from a human donor with chronic lymphocytic leukemia. The sequencing used PBMCs, collected after 24 months of ibrutinib treatment. The chain links TRBV28 to TRBJ2-7; no reliable D call. The CDR3: CASTSPSPYEQYF. CDR3 DNA: TGTGCCAGCACCAGTCCGAGTCCCTACGAGCAGTACTTC.